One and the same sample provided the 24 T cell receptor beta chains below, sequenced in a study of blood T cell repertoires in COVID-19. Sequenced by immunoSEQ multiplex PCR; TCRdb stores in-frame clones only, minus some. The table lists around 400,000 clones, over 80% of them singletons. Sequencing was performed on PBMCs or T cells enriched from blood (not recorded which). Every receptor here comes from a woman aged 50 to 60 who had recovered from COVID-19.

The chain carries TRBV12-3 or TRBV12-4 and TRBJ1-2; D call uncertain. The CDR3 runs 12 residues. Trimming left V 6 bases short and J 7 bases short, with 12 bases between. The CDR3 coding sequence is TGTGCCAGCAGCCGCGTGGCGGTTGGCTACACCTTC. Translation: CASSRVAVGYTF.

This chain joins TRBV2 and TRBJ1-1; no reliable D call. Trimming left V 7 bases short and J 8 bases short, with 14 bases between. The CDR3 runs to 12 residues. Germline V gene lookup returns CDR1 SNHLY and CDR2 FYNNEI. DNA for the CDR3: TGTGCCAGCAAATATGGTGCGGGGGAAGCTTTCTTT. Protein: CASKYGAGEAFF.

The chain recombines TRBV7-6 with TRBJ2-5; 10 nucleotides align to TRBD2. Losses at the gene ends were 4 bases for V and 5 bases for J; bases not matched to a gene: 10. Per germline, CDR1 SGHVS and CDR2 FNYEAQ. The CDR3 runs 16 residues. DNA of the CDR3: TGTGCCAGCAGCTCGACCTTAGCGGGGGGTGGGGAGACCCAGTACTTC. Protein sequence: CASSSTLAGGGETQYF.

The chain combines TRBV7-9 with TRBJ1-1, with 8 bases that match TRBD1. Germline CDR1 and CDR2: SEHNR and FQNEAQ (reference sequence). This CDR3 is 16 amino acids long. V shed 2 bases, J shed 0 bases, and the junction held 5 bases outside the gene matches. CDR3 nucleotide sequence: TGTGCCAGCAGCTTACAGGGGGCAGGGGTGAACACTGAAGCTTTCTTT. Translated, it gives CASSLQGAGVNTEAFF.

CDR3 residues: CASSLGTRPREQYF. The DNA for the CDR3 is TGTGCCAGCAGCTTAGGGACTAGGCCTCGCGAGCAGTACTTC. The V gene is TRBV7-2, the J gene TRBJ2-7; 7 bases align to TRBD2. The germline V gene has CDR1 SGHTA and CDR2 FQGNSA. This CDR3 has 14 residues. With V trimmed by 1 base and J by 6 bases, 6 bases remained unmatched.

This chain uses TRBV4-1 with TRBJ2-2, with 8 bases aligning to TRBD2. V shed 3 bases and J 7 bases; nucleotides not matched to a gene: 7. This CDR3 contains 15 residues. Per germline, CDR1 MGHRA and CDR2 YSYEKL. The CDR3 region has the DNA TGCGCCAGCAGCCAGACGGGGGGGCCGGTCGGGGAGCTGTTTTTT. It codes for CASSQTGGPVGELFF.

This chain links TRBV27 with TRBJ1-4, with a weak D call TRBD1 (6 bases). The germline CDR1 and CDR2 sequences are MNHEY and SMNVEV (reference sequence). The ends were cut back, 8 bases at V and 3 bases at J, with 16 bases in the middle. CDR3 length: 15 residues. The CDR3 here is CASLDVTGPNEKLFF. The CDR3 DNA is TGTGCCAGCCTCGATGTGACAGGACCTAATGAAAAACTGTTTTTT.

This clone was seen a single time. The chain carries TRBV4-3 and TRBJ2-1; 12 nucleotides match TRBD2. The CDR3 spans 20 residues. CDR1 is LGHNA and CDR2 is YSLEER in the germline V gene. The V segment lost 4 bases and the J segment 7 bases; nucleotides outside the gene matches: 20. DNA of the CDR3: TGCGCCAGCAGCCGAACCACCACTAATATGCTAGCGGGGGGGCGGAATGAGCAGTTCTTC. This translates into CASSRTTTNMLAGGRNEQFF.

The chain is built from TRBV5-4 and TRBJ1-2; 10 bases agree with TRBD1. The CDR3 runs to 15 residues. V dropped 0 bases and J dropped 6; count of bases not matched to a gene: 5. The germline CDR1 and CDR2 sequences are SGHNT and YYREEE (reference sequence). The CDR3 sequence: CASSLAGQGSDGYTF. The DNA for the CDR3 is TGTGCCAGCAGCTTGGCGGGACAGGGGAGTGATGGCTACACCTTC.

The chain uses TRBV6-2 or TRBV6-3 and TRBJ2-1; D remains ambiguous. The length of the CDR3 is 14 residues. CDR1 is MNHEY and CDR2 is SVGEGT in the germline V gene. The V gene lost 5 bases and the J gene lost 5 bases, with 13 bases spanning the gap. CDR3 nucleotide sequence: TGTGCCAGCAGTCCCCTAGGCGGCAACAATGAGCAGTTCTTC. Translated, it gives CASSPLGGNNEQFF.

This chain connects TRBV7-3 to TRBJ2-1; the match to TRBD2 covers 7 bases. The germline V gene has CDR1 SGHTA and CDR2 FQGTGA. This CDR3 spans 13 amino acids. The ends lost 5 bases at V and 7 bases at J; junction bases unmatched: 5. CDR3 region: CASSPRGENEQFF. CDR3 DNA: TGTGCCAGCAGCCCCCGGGGGGAGAATGAGCAGTTCTTC.

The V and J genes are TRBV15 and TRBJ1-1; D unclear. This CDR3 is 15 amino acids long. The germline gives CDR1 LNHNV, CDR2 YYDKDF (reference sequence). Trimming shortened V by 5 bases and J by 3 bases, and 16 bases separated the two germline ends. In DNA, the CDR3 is TGTGCCACCAGCGAGAGGGTCGCTATGGACACTGAAGCTTTCTTT. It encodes CATSERVAMDTEAFF.

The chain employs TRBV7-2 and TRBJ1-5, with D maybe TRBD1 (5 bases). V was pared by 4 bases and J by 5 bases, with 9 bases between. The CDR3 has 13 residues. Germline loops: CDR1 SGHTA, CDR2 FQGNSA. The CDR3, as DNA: TGTGCCAGCAGCTGGGGCCGAGATCAGCCCCAGCATTTT. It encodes CASSWGRDQPQHF.

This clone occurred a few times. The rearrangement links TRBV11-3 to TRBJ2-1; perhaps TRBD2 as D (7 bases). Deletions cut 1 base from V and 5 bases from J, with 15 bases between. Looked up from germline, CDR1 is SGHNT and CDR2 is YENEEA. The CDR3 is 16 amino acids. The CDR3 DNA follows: TGTGCCAGCAGCTTAGTCGGACTAGGGGGGGACAATGAGCAGTTCTTC. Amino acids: CASSLVGLGGDNEQFF.

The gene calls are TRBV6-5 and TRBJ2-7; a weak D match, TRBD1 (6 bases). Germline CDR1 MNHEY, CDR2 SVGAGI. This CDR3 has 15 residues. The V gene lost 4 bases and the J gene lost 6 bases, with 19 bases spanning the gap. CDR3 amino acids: CASSSFRGTTGEQYF. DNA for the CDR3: TGTGCCAGCAGTTCGTTCAGGGGCACCACAGGCGAGCAGTACTTC.

The CDR3 region is CAWTGGGVKYF. CDR3 nucleotides: TGTGCCTGGACCGGAGGAGGTGTGAAGTACTTC. The chain recombines TRBV30 with TRBJ2-7; a weak D match, TRBD2 (5 bases). The CDR3 has 11 residues. Germline V gene sequence: CDR1 GTSNPN, CDR2 SVGIG (reference sequence). V lost 4 bases, J lost 11 bases, and 15 bases lay in between.

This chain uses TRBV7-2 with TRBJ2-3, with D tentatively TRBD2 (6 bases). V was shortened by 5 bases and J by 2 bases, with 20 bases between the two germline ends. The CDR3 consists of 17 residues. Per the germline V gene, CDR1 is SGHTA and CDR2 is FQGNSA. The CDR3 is CASSRRVVGKNTDTQYF. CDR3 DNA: TGTGCCAGCAGCCGGAGGGTGGTGGGGAAGAACACAGATACGCAGTATTTT.

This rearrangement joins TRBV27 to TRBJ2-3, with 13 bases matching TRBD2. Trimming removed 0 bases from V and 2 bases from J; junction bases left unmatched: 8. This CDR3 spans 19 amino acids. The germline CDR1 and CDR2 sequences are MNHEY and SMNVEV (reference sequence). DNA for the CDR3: TGTGCCAGCAGTTTATCTCCCTCCGGACTAGCGGGGGTCACAGATACGCAGTATTTT. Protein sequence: CASSLSPSGLAGVTDTQYF.

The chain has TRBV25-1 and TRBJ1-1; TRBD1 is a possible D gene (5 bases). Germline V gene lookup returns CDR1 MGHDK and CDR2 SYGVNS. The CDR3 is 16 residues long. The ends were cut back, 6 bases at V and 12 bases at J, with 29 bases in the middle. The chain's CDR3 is CASSPQQAGGMVKPFF. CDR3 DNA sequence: TGTGCCAGCAGCCCCCAACAAGCGGGGGGGATGGTGAAACCTTTCTTT.

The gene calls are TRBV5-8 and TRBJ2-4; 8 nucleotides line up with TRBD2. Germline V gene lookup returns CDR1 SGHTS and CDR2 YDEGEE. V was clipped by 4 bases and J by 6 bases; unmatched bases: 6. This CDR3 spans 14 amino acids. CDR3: CASSPGTRLNIQYF. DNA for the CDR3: TGTGCCAGCAGCCCAGGGACTAGACTAAACATTCAGTACTTC.

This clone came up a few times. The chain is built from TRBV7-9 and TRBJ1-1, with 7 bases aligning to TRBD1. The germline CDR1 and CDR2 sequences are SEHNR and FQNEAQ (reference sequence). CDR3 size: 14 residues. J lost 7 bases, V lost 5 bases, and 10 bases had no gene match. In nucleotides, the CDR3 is TGTGCCAGCAGCCCAGGGGGTGGGGCCTATGAAGCTTTCTTT. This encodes CASSPGGGAYEAFF.

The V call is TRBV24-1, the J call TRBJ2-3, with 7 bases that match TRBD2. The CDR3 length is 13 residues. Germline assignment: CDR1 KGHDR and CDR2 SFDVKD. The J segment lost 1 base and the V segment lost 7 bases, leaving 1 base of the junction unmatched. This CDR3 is CATSRGGTDTQYF. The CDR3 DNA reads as TGTGCCACCAGCCGGGGGGGCACAGATACGCAGTATTTT.

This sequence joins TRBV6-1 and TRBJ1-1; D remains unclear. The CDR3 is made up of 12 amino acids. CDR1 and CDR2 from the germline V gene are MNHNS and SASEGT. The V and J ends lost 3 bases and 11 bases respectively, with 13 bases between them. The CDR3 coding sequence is TGTGCCAGCAGTGATTCGGTCCTCGAGGCTTTCTTT. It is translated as CASSDSVLEAFF.

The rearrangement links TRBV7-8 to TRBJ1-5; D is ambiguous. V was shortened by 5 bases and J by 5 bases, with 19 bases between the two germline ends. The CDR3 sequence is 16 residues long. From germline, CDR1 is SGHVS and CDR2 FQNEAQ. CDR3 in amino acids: CASSPRTLPDDQPQHF. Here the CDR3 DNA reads TGTGCCAGCAGCCCTCGGACTCTCCCGGACGATCAGCCCCAGCATTTT.